Shown below are 19 T cell receptor beta chains from a single sample sequenced in a study of cytomegalovirus exposure and HLA in healthy donors. PCR employed 60 Vbeta and 13 Jbeta primers. Clones were read by immunoSEQ multiplex PCR, and TCRdb kept only the in-frame ones, dropping some. The sample consists of just over 150,000 clones, 70% to 90% of them appearing once. The specimen was PBMCs. Receptors were obtained from a woman in her late teens or twenties in good health and CMV-seronegative.

This clone was seen a handful of times. This sequence joins TRBV5-6 and TRBJ1-3, with D possibly TRBD1 on 5 matching bases. Germline V gives CDR1 SGHDT, CDR2 YYEEEE. The ends were cut back, 1 base at V and 6 bases at J, with 11 bases in the middle. The CDR3 totals 14 residues. The CDR3 reads CASSLSGQPNTIYF. The CDR3 DNA reads TGTGCCAGCAGCTTGTCAGGGCAGCCAAACACCATATATTTT.

The CDR3 loop reads CASAPVGRAFYGYTF. CDR3 in DNA: TGTGCCAGCGCCCCCGTGGGCAGGGCCTTCTATGGCTACACCTTC. The V and J genes are TRBV28 and TRBJ1-2; TRBD1 is a possible D gene (5 bases). CDR3 length equals 15 residues. The germline gives CDR1 MDHEN, CDR2 SYDVKM. Trimming took 8 bases from V and 4 from J, leaving 20 bases between them.

This clone was seen a few times. CDR3 loop: CASSFRNTGRSYEQYF. The CDR3 DNA reads TGTGCCAGCAGCTTTCGCAACACAGGGAGATCCTACGAGCAGTACTTC. V gene TRBV21-1 combines with J gene TRBJ2-7; the table's TRBD1 call for D was not verified on the DNA. TRBV21-1 is deemed a pseudogene. CDR3 size: 16 residues.

The chain uses TRBV5-1 and TRBJ2-3; 8 bases match TRBD2. The CDR3 length is 17 residues. J gave up 5 bases and V 3 bases, and 14 bases lay outside the gene matches. The V gene's germline CDR1 is SGHRS and CDR2 YFSETQ. CDR3 region: CASSSRVAGLGGDTQYF. The CDR3 region has the DNA TGCGCCAGCAGCTCCCGGGTAGCGGGATTAGGGGGAGATACGCAGTATTTT.

This rearrangement joins TRBV7-9 to TRBJ2-1; maybe TRBD1 (6 bases). The CDR3 runs to 15 residues. Germline CDR1 and CDR2: SEHNR and FQNEAQ (reference sequence). Trimming stripped 1 base from V and 5 bases from J, with 12 bases between. The CDR3 loop reads CASSLGAGVHNEQFF. CDR3 in DNA: TGTGCCAGCAGCTTAGGCGCAGGGGTCCACAATGAGCAGTTCTTC.

J is TRBJ2-5 and V is TRBV5-4, with 8 nucleotides matching TRBD1. This CDR3 is 15 amino acids long. Per the germline V gene, CDR1 is SGHNT and CDR2 is YYREEE (reference sequence). V was clipped by 2 bases and J by 1 base; unmatched bases: 4. CDR3 sequence (DNA): TGTGCCAGCAGCTTAGGGACAGGTAGCCAAGAGACCCAGTACTTC. It yields the protein CASSLGTGSQETQYF.

The V gene is TRBV11-3, the J gene TRBJ2-7; D not certain. Germline CDR1 reads SGHNT; CDR2 reads YENEEA. The CDR3 is 13 residues long. The V and J ends lost 1 base and 6 bases respectively, with 10 bases between them. The DNA for the CDR3 is TGTGCCAGCAGCTTAGGCCCCTTGCGCGAGCAGTACTTC. Protein sequence: CASSLGPLREQYF.

This rearrangement joins TRBV4-1 to TRBJ2-7; D gene uncertain. The CDR3 runs 15 residues. Per the germline V gene, CDR1 is MGHRA and CDR2 is YSYEKL. Trimming took 2 bases from V and 0 from J, leaving 11 bases between them. The CDR3 bases are TGCGCCAGCAGCCAACAGCAGGCCCGCTCCTACGAGCAGTACTTC. This translates into CASSQQQARSYEQYF.

CDR3 coding DNA: TGTGCCAGCAGCTTAGGGGGGGAGCGGGAGACCCAGTACTTC. Protein product: CASSLGGERETQYF. The chain recombines TRBV7-8 with TRBJ2-5, with D possibly TRBD2 on 6 matching bases. CDR3 size: 14 residues. Trimming removed 1 base at V and 5 bases at J, with 11 bases between. CDR1 and CDR2 (germline): SGHVS, FQNEAQ.

This clone showed up just a few times. The chain joins TRBV6-1 to TRBJ2-7, with D possibly being TRBD2 (6 bases). The CDR3 is made up of 14 amino acids. Germline V lookup: CDR1 MNHNS, CDR2 SASEGT. Trimming removed 0 bases from V and 5 bases from J, with 11 bases in between. This CDR3 is CASSEAGRLHEQYF. The CDR3 DNA is TGTGCCAGCAGTGAAGCCGGGAGACTCCACGAGCAGTACTTC.

The J gene is TRBJ1-4, the V gene TRBV2, with 10 nucleotides matching TRBD1. This CDR3 has 13 residues. Germline V gene sequence: CDR1 SNHLY, CDR2 FYNNEI. The V and J ends lost 5 bases and 8 bases, in that order; junction bases with no gene match: 2. CDR3 region: CASSLDRGEKLFF. CDR3 nucleotides: TGTGCCAGCAGTCTGGACAGGGGGGAAAAACTGTTTTTT.

The table lists this clone with a few counts. The V and J genes are TRBV4-3 and TRBJ2-1, with 7 bases matching TRBD2. The germline gives CDR1 LGHNA, CDR2 YSLEER. The CDR3 loop spans 12 amino acids. After removal of 4 bases from V and 9 bases from J, the junction contained 3 bases not matched to a gene. The chain's CDR3 is CASSPSSGEQFF. The CDR3, as DNA: TGCGCCAGCAGCCCATCTAGCGGTGAGCAGTTCTTC.

This clone was detected only once. The V and J genes are TRBV28 and TRBJ2-5; 8 nucleotides align to TRBD2. Per the germline V gene, CDR1 is MDHEN and CDR2 is SYDVKM. The CDR3 is 11 residues long. Unmatched junction bases numbered 2, after V lost 3 bases and J lost 11 bases. The CDR3: CASSLGLEQYF. CDR3 bases: TGTGCCAGCAGTTTGGGACTAGAGCAGTACTTC.

This chain joins TRBV28 and TRBJ1-4; the match to TRBD1 covers 7 bases. After removal of 6 bases from V and 6 bases from J, the junction contained 7 bases not matched to a gene. This CDR3 has 14 amino acids. In germline, CDR1 is MDHEN, CDR2 SYDVKM. The CDR3 is CASSKGQPDEKLFF. The CDR3 region has the DNA TGTGCCAGCAGCAAGGGACAGCCAGATGAAAAACTGTTTTTT.

The V gene is TRBV9, the J gene TRBJ2-1, with 12 bases aligning to TRBD2. The CDR3 is made up of 16 amino acids. After removal of 4 bases from V and 4 bases from J, the junction contained 6 bases not matched to a gene. Germline-derived CDR1 and CDR2 are SGDLS and YYNGEE. The CDR3 here is CASSLRTSGEYNEQFF. CDR3 nucleotides: TGTGCCAGCAGCCTCCGGACTAGCGGGGAATACAATGAGCAGTTCTTC. The variable domain in full, completed from reference TRBV9 and TRBJ2-1, reads DSGVTQTPKHLITATGQRVTLRCSPRSGDLSVYWYQQSLDQGLQFLIQYYNGEERAKGNILERFSAQQFPDLHSELNLSSLELGDSALYFCASSLRTSGEYNEQFFGPGTRLTVL.

The genes are TRBV6-6 and TRBJ2-7; 7 bases fit TRBD1. The germline gives CDR1 MNHNY, CDR2 SVGAGI (reference sequence). This CDR3 spans 14 amino acids. Unmatched junction bases numbered 6, after V lost 7 bases and J lost 0 bases. The CDR3 is CASTYRGGSYEQYF. CDR3 DNA: TGTGCCAGCACATACAGGGGTGGCTCCTACGAGCAGTACTTC.

This clone was seen only a few times. The chain links TRBV6-6 to TRBJ2-2; D gene unclear. The CDR3 is 15 amino acids. From germline, CDR1 is MNHNY and CDR2 SVGAGI (reference sequence). Deletions cut 8 bases from V and 5 bases from J, with 18 bases between. CDR3 sequence reads: CASYGFSAATGELFF. CDR3 coding DNA: TGTGCCAGCTACGGTTTCAGCGCGGCAACCGGGGAGCTGTTTTTT.

This rearrangement joins TRBV6-1 to TRBJ1-5; possibly TRBD1 for D (5 bases). The germline V gene encodes CDR1 MNHNS and CDR2 SASEGT. Trimming cost V 6 bases and J 3 bases, with 12 bases left between them. This CDR3 is 14 amino acids long. The CDR3: CASRPGLANQPQHF. The CDR3 region has the DNA TGTGCCAGCAGGCCGGGACTTGCCAATCAGCCCCAGCATTTT.

This clone was counted a single time. CDR3 sequence reads: CASTRGRNEKLFF. CDR3 coding DNA: TGTGCCAGCACCAGGGGGCGTAATGAAAAACTGTTTTTT. The chain recombines TRBV7-9 with TRBJ1-4, with TRBD1 matching over 8 bases. Germline V gives CDR1 SEHNR, CDR2 FQNEAQ (reference sequence). CDR3 size: 13 residues. Losses at the gene ends were 7 bases for V and 4 bases for J; bases not matched to a gene: 2.